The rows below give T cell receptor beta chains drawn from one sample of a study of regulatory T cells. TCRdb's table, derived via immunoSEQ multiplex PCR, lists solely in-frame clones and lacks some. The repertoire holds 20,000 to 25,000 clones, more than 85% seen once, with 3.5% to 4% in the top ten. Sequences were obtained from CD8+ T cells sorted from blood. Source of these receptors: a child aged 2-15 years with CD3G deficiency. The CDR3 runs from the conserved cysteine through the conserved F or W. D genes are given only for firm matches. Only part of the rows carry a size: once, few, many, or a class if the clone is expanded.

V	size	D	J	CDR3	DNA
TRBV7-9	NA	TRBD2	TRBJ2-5	CASSPVMAGVGETQYF	TGTGCCAGCAGCCCAGTGATGGCGGGAGTTGGAGAGACCCAGTACTTC
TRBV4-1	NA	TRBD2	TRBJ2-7	CASSQEREGSYEQYF	TGCGCCAGCAGCCAAGAGCGGGAGGGCTCCTACGAGCAGTACTTC
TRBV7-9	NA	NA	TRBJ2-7	CASSQGPYEQYF	TGTGCCAGCAGCCAGGGCCCTTACGAGCAGTACTTC
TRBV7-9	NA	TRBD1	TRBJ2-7	CASSGPGQGNEQYF	TGTGCCAGCAGCGGACCGGGACAGGGTAACGAGCAGTACTTC
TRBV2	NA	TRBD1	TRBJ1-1	CASSEWDRDNTEAFF	TGTGCCAGCAGTGAATGGGACAGGGACAACACTGAAGCTTTCTTT
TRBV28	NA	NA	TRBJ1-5	CASSLWADSNQPQHF	TGTGCCAGCAGTTTATGGGCGGATAGCAATCAGCCCCAGCATTTT
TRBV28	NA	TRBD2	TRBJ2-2	CASLRASGKGELFF	TGTGCCAGCCTCAGGGCTAGCGGGAAGGGGGAGCTGTTTTTT
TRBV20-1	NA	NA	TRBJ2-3	CSAMLTDTQYF	TGCAGTGCCATGCTCACAGATACGCAGTATTTT
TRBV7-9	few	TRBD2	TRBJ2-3	CASSPAGGGRDTQYF	TGTGCCAGCAGCCCAGCAGGCGGGGGGCGAGATACGCAGTATTTT
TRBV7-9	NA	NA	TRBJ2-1	CASSLVSGVQFF	TGTGCCAGCAGCTTAGTTTCGGGAGTGCAGTTCTTC
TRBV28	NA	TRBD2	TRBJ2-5	CASSLLAGLETQYF	TGTGCCAGCAGTTTACTAGCGGGATTGGAGACCCAGTACTTC
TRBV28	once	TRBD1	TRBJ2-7	CASRPDRSLVYEQYF	TGTGCCAGCAGGCCGGACAGGTCCCTTGTCTACGAGCAGTACTTC
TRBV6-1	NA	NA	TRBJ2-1	CASTLGVHNEQFF	TGTGCCAGCACCCTAGGGGTCCACAATGAGCAGTTCTTC
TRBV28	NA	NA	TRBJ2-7	CASIKQGGYEQYF	TGTGCCAGCATTAAACAGGGAGGCTACGAGCAGTACTTC
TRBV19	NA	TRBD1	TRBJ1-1	CASSPDRGLTTEAFF	TGTGCCAGTAGTCCCGACAGGGGGCTAACCACTGAAGCTTTCTTT
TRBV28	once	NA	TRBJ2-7	CASNSPRTAYEQYF	TGTGCCAGCAATTCTCCTCGTACAGCCTACGAGCAGTACTTC
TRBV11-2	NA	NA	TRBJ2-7	CASSLGTGPSYEQYF	TGTGCCAGCAGCCTTGGTACAGGGCCTTCCTACGAGCAGTACTTC